This T cell receptor beta chain is from a study of cytomegalovirus exposure and HLA in healthy donors. PCR used 60 Vbeta primers and 13 Jbeta primers. Method: immunoSEQ multiplex PCR; TCRdb's copy keeps in-frame clones and lacks some. This table has roughly 100,000 clones, roughly 80% appearing once. Germline assignment: CDR1 SGHTA and CDR2 FQGTGA. The CDR3 is 19 amino acids. V shed 5 bases and J 1 base; nucleotides not matched to a gene: 17. This clone was observed once. The sequence was collected from a man in his forties in good health and CMV-seronegative. The chain carries TRBV7-3 and TRBJ2-5, with TRBD2 matching over 9 bases. Specimen: PBMCs. Here the CDR3 DNA reads TGTGCCAGCAGCCCAGACGGTCCCGGGACTAGCTGGACCCAAGAGACCCAGTACTTC. Translating it yields CASSPDGPGTSWTQETQYF.